The 27 T cell receptor beta chains reported below all come from one sample, sequenced in a study of identical twins. TCRdb recomputed calls from the 5' RACE reads with MiXCR, one row per CDR3 protein. The table records roughly 280,000 distinct CDR3 sequences, roughly 9.8% of them present only once. This sample was shared with a second study, whose subject was yellow fever vaccine responses in identical twins.

Material for sequencing was CD8+ T cells sorted from blood. The receptor source for this set is a woman in her late teens or twenties in good health.

This clonotype was observed many times. V is TRBV29-1 and J is TRBJ2-1; 8 nucleotides align to TRBD2. V trimming: 3 bases; J trimming: 5 bases; junction bases outside the gene matches: 3. Germline loops: CDR1 SQVTM, CDR2 ANQGSEA. The CDR3 totals 13 residues. The CDR3 nucleotides are TGCAGCGTTGATCCGGGAGGGCACAATGAGCAGTTCTTC. It translates to CSVDPGGHNEQFF.

This clonotype has at least ten counts. The chain joins TRBV4-3 to TRBJ2-1; the D is unclear. V lost 0 bases to trimming and J lost 5 bases, with 8 bases between them. The CDR3 is 14 residues long. Germline loops: CDR1 LGHNA, CDR2 YSLEER. Here the CDR3 reads CASSQDTENNEQFF. CDR3 bases: TGCGCCAGCAGCCAAGATACCGAAAACAATGAGCAGTTCTTC.

This clonotype occurred a few times. The CDR3 is CASSLWGQGLDYGYTF. In DNA form, the CDR3 reads TGTGCCAGCAGCTTATGGGGACAGGGGTTGGACTATGGCTACACCTTC. J is TRBJ1-2 and V is TRBV5-6; TRBD1 aligns across 10 bases. Germline CDR1 SGHDT, CDR2 YYEEEE. V lost 2 bases and J lost 3; bases outside the gene matches: 7. CDR3 size: 16 residues.

At least ten counts were recorded for this clonotype. The chain carries TRBV3-1 and TRBJ2-2; 8 positions agree with TRBD1. Germline V gene sequence: CDR1 LGHDT, CDR2 YNNKEL (reference sequence). CDR3 length: 18 amino acids. Losses at the gene ends were 1 base for V and 3 bases for J; bases not matched to a gene: 10. The CDR3 sequence: CASSQVSGRGQYTGELFF. CDR3 sequence (DNA): TGTGCCAGCAGCCAAGTATCGGGCAGGGGGCAATACACCGGGGAGCTGTTTTTT. Supplemented by reference TRBV3-1 and TRBJ2-2, the full variable domain reads DTAVSQTPKYLVTQMGNDKSIKCEQNLGHDTMYWYKQDSKKFLKIMFSYNNKELIINETVPNRFSPKSPDKAHLNLHINSLELGDSAVYFCASSQVSGRGQYTGELFFGEGSRLTVL.

V and J are TRBV4-3 and TRBJ2-2; a weak D match, TRBD1 (6 bases). CDR3 length: 18 residues. V was trimmed by 3 bases and J by 3 bases, leaving 20 bases between them. CDR1 and CDR2 from the germline V gene are LGHNA and YSLEER. The CDR3 sequence is CASSHSNEGEWDTGELFF. The CDR3 coding sequence is TGCGCCAGCAGCCACTCCAATGAGGGGGAATGGGACACCGGGGAGCTGTTTTTT.

The J gene is TRBJ2-7, the V gene TRBV9; tentative D call: TRBD2 (6 bases). Per the germline V gene, CDR1 is SGDLS and CDR2 is YYNGEE. The CDR3 contains 13 residues. Between the trimmed V and J ends, which lost 3 bases and 2 bases, there was a span of 9 bases. The CDR3 DNA sequence: TGTGCCAGCAGCGGTGCGGGGCCCTACGAGCAGTACTTC. As protein: CASSGAGPYEQYF.

This clonotype was picked up many times. This chain connects TRBV24-1 to TRBJ2-3; 8 bases agree with TRBD2. The CDR3 sequence is 16 residues long. V gave up 4 bases and J gave up 2 bases; unmatched junction bases: 7. In germline, CDR1 is KGHDR, CDR2 SFDVKD. CDR3 bases: TGTGCCACCAGTGACTCCCACGGACTAGCCACAGATACGCAGTATTTT. As protein: CATSDSHGLATDTQYF.

This clonotype has at least ten counts. This sequence joins TRBV7-8 and TRBJ1-5; tentatively, D is TRBD1 (6 bases). V lost 5 bases to trimming and J lost 3 bases, with 11 bases between them. The CDR3 covers 14 residues. Germline-derived CDR1 and CDR2 are SGHVS and FQNEAQ. CDR3 nucleotides: TGTGCCAGCAGCCTCGGGGGGCTCAATCAGCCCCAGCATTTT. This encodes CASSLGGLNQPQHF.

The chain employs TRBV4-1 and TRBJ2-7; 8 nucleotides agree with TRBD2. The germline CDR1 and CDR2 sequences are MGHRA and YSYEKL. V lost 2 bases and J lost 6; bases outside the gene matches: 6. This CDR3 spans 14 amino acids. CDR3 sequence (DNA): TGCGCCAGCAGCCAATCGGGGGGGCGCGGCGAGCAGTACTTC. This translates into CASSQSGGRGEQYF.

The chain combines TRBV2 with TRBJ2-3, with D possibly TRBD1 on 5 matching bases. Trimming shortened V by 6 bases and J by 2 bases, and 15 bases separated the two germline ends. Germline V gene sequence: CDR1 SNHLY, CDR2 FYNNEI. The CDR3 length is 15 residues. The CDR3 DNA reads as TGTGCCAGCAGCGGACAACCAACAGCCACAGATACGCAGTATTTT. Translation: CASSGQPTATDTQYF.

The chain joins TRBV20-1 to TRBJ2-2; 7 nucleotides line up with TRBD1. Germline trimming cut 7 bases from V and 7 bases from J; bases unmatched to any gene: 3. This CDR3 spans 11 amino acids. Germline CDR1 and CDR2: DFQATT and SNEGSKA (reference sequence). The CDR3 loop reads CSGTGHGELFF. The CDR3 bases are TGCAGTGGGACAGGTCACGGGGAGCTGTTTTTT.

This chain joins TRBV19 and TRBJ2-7; perhaps D is TRBD1 or TRBD2 (5 bases each). V was clipped by 5 bases and J by 1 base, with 12 bases between them. The germline V gene has CDR1 LNHDA and CDR2 SQIVND (reference sequence). There are 14 residues in the CDR3. CDR3 sequence (DNA): TGTGCCAGTAGTGAAGGGACGGCGTCCTACGAGCAGTACTTC. It specifies CASSEGTASYEQYF. The full variable domain, with the rest looked up from reference TRBV19 and TRBJ2-7, is DGGITQSPKYLFRKEGQNVTLSCEQNLNHDAMYWYRQDPGQGLRLIYYSQIVNDFQKGDIAEGYSVSREKKESFPLTVTSAQKNPTAFYLCASSEGTASYEQYFGPGTRLTVT.

This clonotype was recorded many times. This chain connects TRBV14 to TRBJ1-1, with a tentative D call TRBD1 (5 bases). The CDR3 consists of 15 residues. Trimming took off 0 bases at V and 5 bases at J, with 13 bases between the two ends. Germline-derived CDR1 and CDR2 are SGHDN and FVKESK. The CDR3 sequence: CASSQDPWAGTEAFF. In nucleotides, the CDR3 is TGTGCCAGCAGCCAAGACCCGTGGGCAGGGACTGAAGCTTTCTTT.

In its sample, this clonotype was seen many times. The chain combines TRBV5-1 with TRBJ2-2; 7 bases fit TRBD1. The CDR3 runs to 18 residues. CDR1 and CDR2 (germline): SGHRS, YFSETQ. The junction had 14 bases not matched to a gene; V was cut back by 4 bases and J by 2 bases. The CDR3 sequence is CASSVGTEQTENTGELFF. DNA for the CDR3: TGCGCCAGCAGCGTCGGGACAGAACAGACAGAAAACACCGGGGAGCTGTTTTTT.

Many counts were recorded for this clonotype. This chain joins TRBV20-1 and TRBJ2-1; D remains unclear. Trimming pared 6 bases from V and 10 bases from J, leaving 19 bases between. The CDR3 loop spans 13 amino acids. Germline loops: CDR1 DFQATT, CDR2 SNEGSKA (reference sequence). The CDR3 protein is CSATKPLTQEQFF. Written as DNA, the CDR3 is TGCAGTGCCACTAAACCCTTAACTCAGGAGCAGTTCTTC.

This clonotype has just a few counts. The chain links TRBV7-2 to TRBJ2-3; TRBD2 matches at 8 bases. J gave up 2 bases and V 1 base, and 8 bases lay outside the gene matches. The CDR3 contains 17 residues. The germline V gene has CDR1 SGHTA and CDR2 FQGNSA. The CDR3 DNA reads as TGTGCCAGCAGCTTAGGAGCGGGGGACCCCTTCACAGATACGCAGTATTTT. This translates into CASSLGAGDPFTDTQYF.

This clonotype appeared many times. The chain joins TRBV5-1 to TRBJ2-2; 7 bases align to TRBD1. The CDR3 totals 16 residues. The germline V gene has CDR1 SGHRS and CDR2 YFSETQ. After removal of 3 bases from V and 1 base from J, the junction contained 6 bases not matched to a gene. In nucleotides, the CDR3 is TGCGCCAGCAGCTCACCTGACAGGGTGAACACCGGGGAGCTGTTTTTT. It specifies CASSSPDRVNTGELFF.

This clonotype appeared many times. The J gene is TRBJ2-2, the V gene TRBV4-1; no clear D gene. Deletions cut 0 bases from V and 6 bases from J, with 11 bases between. This CDR3 has 15 amino acids. The V gene's germline CDR1 is MGHRA and CDR2 YSYEKL. The CDR3 sequence: CASSQEYMGSGELFF. The CDR3 DNA is TGCGCCAGCAGCCAAGAATACATGGGATCCGGGGAGCTGTTTTTT.

This clonotype was observed a handful of times. The rearrangement joins TRBV15 to TRBJ2-1, with 8 bases fitting TRBD2. This CDR3 has 12 residues. Trimming removed 8 bases from V and 9 bases from J; junction bases left unmatched: 6. Germline loops: CDR1 LNHNV, CDR2 YYDKDF (reference sequence). The CDR3 here is CATLAGGREQFF. The DNA of the CDR3 is TGTGCCACCCTGGCGGGAGGACGTGAGCAGTTCTTC.

This clonotype was counted at least ten times. CDR3 loop: CASSSMSGRYEQYF. CDR3 DNA: TGTGCCAGCAGCTCCATGAGCGGGAGGTACGAGCAGTACTTC. V is TRBV11-2 and J is TRBJ2-7; 9 positions match TRBD2. The CDR3 is made up of 14 amino acids. Germline CDR1 is SGHAT and CDR2 is FQNNGV. With 4 bases clipped from V and 4 bases from J, the junction kept 5 bases outside the gene matches.

This clonotype showed up just a few times. The chain links TRBV28 to TRBJ2-3; 10 bases fit TRBD1. This CDR3 is 15 amino acids long. Germline V gene sequence: CDR1 MDHEN, CDR2 SYDVKM. V gave up 5 bases and J gave up 6 bases; unmatched junction bases: 8. The CDR3: CASSPRQGALDTQYF. In nucleotides, the CDR3 is TGTGCCAGCAGTCCCAGACAGGGGGCATTGGATACGCAGTATTTT.

This clonotype was observed a few times. The chain links TRBV27 to TRBJ2-4, with TRBD1 matching 9 bases. The length of the CDR3 is 16 residues. Unmatched junction bases numbered 13, after V lost 6 bases and J lost 7 bases. CDR1 is MNHEY, CDR2 SMNVEV, per germline (reference sequence). CDR3 in amino acids: CASRGPRTGEGNIQYF. CDR3 in DNA: TGTGCCAGCAGGGGACCGAGGACAGGGGAAGGGAACATTCAGTACTTC.

The chain couples TRBV28 to TRBJ2-5, with no clear D. Germline-derived CDR1 and CDR2 are MDHEN and SYDVKM. With 1 base removed from V and 2 bases from J, the gap between germline ends came to 8 bases. The CDR3 is 14 residues long. The CDR3 coding sequence is TGTGCCAGCAGTTTATTTGACGGTCAAGAGACCCAGTACTTC. Protein product: CASSLFDGQETQYF.

This clonotype was found a few times. The genes are TRBV20-1 and TRBJ2-5; a possible D gene is TRBD2 (7 bases). Germline V lookup: CDR1 DFQATT, CDR2 SNEGSKA (reference sequence). The length of the CDR3 is 16 residues. Between the trimmed V and J ends, which lost 1 base and 0 bases, there was a span of 15 bases. The CDR3 coding sequence is TGCAGTGCTAGAGGGTTGGGGGGGGCCAACCAAGAGACCCAGTACTTC. Protein sequence: CSARGLGGANQETQYF.

There are a few counts of this clonotype. This chain joins TRBV11-1 and TRBJ2-1; 10 bases are a match to TRBD2. CDR1 and CDR2 (germline): SGHAT, FQDESV (reference sequence). V lost 5 bases and J lost 2; bases outside the gene matches: 15. CDR3 length: 19 residues. Written as DNA, the CDR3 is TGTGCCAGCAGCACCTCCATGATCGTAGCGGGAGGTGCCTACAATGAGCAGTTCTTC. The encoded protein is CASSTSMIVAGGAYNEQFF.

This clonotype was counted ten times or more. The chain recombines TRBV29-1 with TRBJ1-2; D is possibly TRBD1 (5 bases). V was clipped by 8 bases and J by 9 bases, with 22 bases between them. Germline CDR1 reads SQVTM; CDR2 reads ANQGSEA. This CDR3 comprises 13 residues. CDR3 amino acids: CSTKSGTLSRYTF. The CDR3 DNA reads as TGCAGCACCAAATCCGGGACCCTTTCTCGCTACACCTTC.

This clonotype was observed a few times. CDR3 sequence (DNA): TGTGCCAGCAGCTCCAAACAGGAGTCCGAGCAGTACTTC. Translating it yields CASSSKQESEQYF. The rearrangement joins TRBV7-8 to TRBJ2-7; the D gene is possibly TRBD1 (5 bases). The CDR3 consists of 13 residues. The germline V gene encodes CDR1 SGHVS and CDR2 FQNEAQ. The V gene lost 4 bases and the J gene lost 6 bases, with 13 bases spanning the gap.